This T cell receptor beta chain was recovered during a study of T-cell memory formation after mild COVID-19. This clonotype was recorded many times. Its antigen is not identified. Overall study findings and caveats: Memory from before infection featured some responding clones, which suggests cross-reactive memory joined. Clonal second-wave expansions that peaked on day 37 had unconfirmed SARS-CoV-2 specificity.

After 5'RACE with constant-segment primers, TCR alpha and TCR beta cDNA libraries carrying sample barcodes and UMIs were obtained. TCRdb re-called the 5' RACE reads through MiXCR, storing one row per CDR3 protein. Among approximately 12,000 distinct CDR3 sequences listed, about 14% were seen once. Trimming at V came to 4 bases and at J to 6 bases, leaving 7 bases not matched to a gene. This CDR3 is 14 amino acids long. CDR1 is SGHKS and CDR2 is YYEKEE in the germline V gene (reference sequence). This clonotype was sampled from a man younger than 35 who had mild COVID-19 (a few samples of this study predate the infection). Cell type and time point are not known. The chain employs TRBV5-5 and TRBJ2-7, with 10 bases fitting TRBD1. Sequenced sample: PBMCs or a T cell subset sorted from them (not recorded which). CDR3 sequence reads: CASSGTGASSEQYF. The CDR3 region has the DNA TGTGCCAGCAGCGGGACAGGGGCCTCATCCGAGCAGTACTTC.